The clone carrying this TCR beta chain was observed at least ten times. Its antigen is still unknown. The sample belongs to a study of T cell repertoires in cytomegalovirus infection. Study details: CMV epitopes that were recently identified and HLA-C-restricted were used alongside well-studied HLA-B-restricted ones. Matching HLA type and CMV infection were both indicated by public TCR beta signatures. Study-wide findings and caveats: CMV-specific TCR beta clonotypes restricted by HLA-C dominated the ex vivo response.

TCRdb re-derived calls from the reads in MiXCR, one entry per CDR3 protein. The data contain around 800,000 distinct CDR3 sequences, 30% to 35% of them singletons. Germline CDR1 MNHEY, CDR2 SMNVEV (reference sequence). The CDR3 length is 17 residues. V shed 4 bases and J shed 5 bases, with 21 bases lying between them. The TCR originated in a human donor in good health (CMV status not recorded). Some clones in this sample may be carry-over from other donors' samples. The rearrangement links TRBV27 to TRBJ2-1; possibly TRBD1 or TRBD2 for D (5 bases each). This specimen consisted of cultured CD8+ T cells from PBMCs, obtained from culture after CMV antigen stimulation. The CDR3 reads CASSSRGPKGWDNEQFF. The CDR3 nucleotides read TGTGCCAGCAGTTCTCGGGGACCAAAGGGATGGGACAATGAGCAGTTCTTC.